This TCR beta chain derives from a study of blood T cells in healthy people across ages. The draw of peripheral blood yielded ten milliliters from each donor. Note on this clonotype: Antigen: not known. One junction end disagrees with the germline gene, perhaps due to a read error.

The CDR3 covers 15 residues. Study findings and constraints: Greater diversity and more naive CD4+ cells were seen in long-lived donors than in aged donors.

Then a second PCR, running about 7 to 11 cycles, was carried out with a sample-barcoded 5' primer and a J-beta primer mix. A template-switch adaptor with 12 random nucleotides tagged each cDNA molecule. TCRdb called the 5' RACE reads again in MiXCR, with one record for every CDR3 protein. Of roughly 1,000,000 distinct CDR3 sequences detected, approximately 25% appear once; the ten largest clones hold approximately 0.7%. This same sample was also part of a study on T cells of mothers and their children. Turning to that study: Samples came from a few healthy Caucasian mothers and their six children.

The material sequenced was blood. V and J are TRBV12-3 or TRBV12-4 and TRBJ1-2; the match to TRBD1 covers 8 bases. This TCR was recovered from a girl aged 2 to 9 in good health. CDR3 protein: CVSTPFSRGQDGYTF. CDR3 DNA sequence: TGTGTCAGCACCCCCTTTTCCAGGGGGCAGGATGGCTACACCTTC.